The clone carrying this T cell receptor (beta chain) turned up a few times. What it binds is unknown. The entry originates in a study of vaccination and CD4 T cells after COVID-19. Overall study: Cells received overlapping spike peptides from SARS-CoV-2, HCoV-NL63, HCoV-OC43 and HCoV-229E as stimulation.

With the Oncomine TCR Beta short-read assay, DNA from cultured CD4+ T cells was sequenced. TCRdb re-derived calls from the PCR reads in MiXCR, one entry per CDR3 protein. The sample has 20,000 to 25,000 distinct CDR3 sequences; about 42% are singletons. The CDR3 length is 16 residues. Germline V gene lookup returns CDR1 LNHDA and CDR2 SQIVND (reference sequence). V was pared by 5 bases and J by 4 bases, with 13 bases of the junction left unmatched. Treatment given: roughly 10-day PBMC culture with coronavirus spike peptide pools or control peptides (ViraFEST assay). The chain is built from TRBV19 and TRBJ1-2; TRBD1 agrees at 7 bases. The receptor was isolated from a human donor who received a COVID-19 vaccine. This material consisted of CD4+ T cells from blood, cultured in vitro, taken before SARS-CoV-2 vaccination. The CDR3: CASSPLRQGNGYGYTF. Here the CDR3 DNA reads TGTGCCAGTAGTCCGCTCAGACAGGGAAACGGCTATGGCTACACCTTC.